This TCR beta chain was recovered during a study of human T cells and chemical hapten exposure (dated by TCRdb to about 2021). With respect to the entire study: For sensitization, 2% DPC in acetone was applied to a 2 cm by 2 cm area of upper inner arm skin. Throughout the study period of roughly 24 weeks, patients also received therapeutic DPC doses to the scalp every week. Patch testing was done on the upper back using Finn chambers containing 0.01% DPC, and results were scored after 6 days according to International Contact Dermatitis Research Group standards. The patient cohort, mostly female, included alopecia areata with under or over 50% scalp involvement, alopecia totalis and alopecia universalis. Libraries were pooled for sequencing, and per-sample TCR yields varied mainly because of small differences in library volumes within the pool. In alopecia patients, the study followed how the peripheral blood TCR repertoire changed in vivo over primary and secondary sensitization to diphenylcyclopropenone (DPC), a hapten. Blood was sampled from patients pre-sensitization (week 0) and at 2, 6 and about 24 weeks after DPC sensitization. Some 29 alopecia patients gave blood for TCR sequencing at one to four time points (pre-sensitization, 2, 6 and 24 weeks). What the authors observed across the whole study: The number of TCRs above 1 in 1000 frequency did not change with DPC sensitization; there was no evidence of global repertoire structure alterations. Expanded TCRs formed significantly more large CDR3 similarity clusters than pre-sensitization or healthy control sets, consistent with antigen-driven responses. A positive correlation was found between the number of PT1 expanded TCRs and patch test score, with significance reached at thresholds 8, 16 and 32 but not 4. Repeated subsampling changed both the strength of the expansion versus patch-test correlation and the threshold at which that correlation became significant. Because all patients had alopecia, a presumed autoimmune disease, the immune response of the patients might differ from that of healthy individuals.

The time point label here, explained by the study, means: patch test 2, 6 weeks after DPC sensitization. The meaning of the sample's treatment or condition label: therapeutic diphenylcyclopropenone sensitization with weekly scalp DPC. Blood at each patch-test visit was drawn before the patch test was applied. To be eligible, patients had to be aged 18 to 70, diagnosed with alopecia and judged suitable for DPC therapy, while pregnant patients were excluded. Total RNA was extracted from unfractionated whole blood that had been collected in Tempus Blood RNA tubes. The junction carries 18 bases between V and J, which are trimmed by 1 base and 0 bases respectively. The CDR3, from cysteine to phenylalanine, totals 18 residues. The sequence is cut down to CDR3 DNA, 54 bases in frame from base 1. At least ten counts were recorded for this clonotype. The clone's antigen remains unknown. No base-level quality is on record; no much larger clone is a single base apart.

The method was RACE. Sequenced on a NextSeq 500. During library preparation, unique molecular identifiers were attached to individual cDNA molecules so that TCRs could be counted in a quantitative, reproducible way. Each blood RNA sample was used to sequence both TCR alpha and TCR beta chains. In the original analysis: Samples had a median of about 90,000 TCRs, with a range from roughly 20,000 to 690,600. The Decombinator software suite was used to annotate the V, J and CDR3 of the TCR reads. For the PS versus PT1 abundance plots, all samples were subsampled to the same number of TCRs (28,000). TCRs were defined as expanded if absent before sensitization and observed at least eight times at the 2-week time point. The public reads were reanalyzed by TCRdb: fastp trimming at Q25, MiXCR alignment, in-frame beta chains only. CDR3 protein sequences are deduplicated, and each keeps its most common genes and DNA. TCRdb assigned the V and J calls; the authors' analysis was not used. In this sample the table shows hundreds of thousands of distinct CDR3 sequences, around 6% of which occur a single time. The biggest ten clones account for roughly 5.4% of the sample.

Here the chain combines TRBV12-3 or TRBV12-4 and TRBJ1-1, and the D gene may be TRBD1, 5 bases matching. This sequence originates from a woman between 18 and 29 years old with alopecia areata. Some clones in this sample may be carry-over from other donors' samples. The starting material was whole blood, obtained in connection with sensitization to the hapten diphenylcyclopropenone (DPC). The DNA sequence follows: TGTGCCAGCAGTTTAGTCGGGACCGAAACTTGGGTGAACACTGAAGCTTTCTTT. Its amino acids are CASSLVGTETWVNTEAFF.